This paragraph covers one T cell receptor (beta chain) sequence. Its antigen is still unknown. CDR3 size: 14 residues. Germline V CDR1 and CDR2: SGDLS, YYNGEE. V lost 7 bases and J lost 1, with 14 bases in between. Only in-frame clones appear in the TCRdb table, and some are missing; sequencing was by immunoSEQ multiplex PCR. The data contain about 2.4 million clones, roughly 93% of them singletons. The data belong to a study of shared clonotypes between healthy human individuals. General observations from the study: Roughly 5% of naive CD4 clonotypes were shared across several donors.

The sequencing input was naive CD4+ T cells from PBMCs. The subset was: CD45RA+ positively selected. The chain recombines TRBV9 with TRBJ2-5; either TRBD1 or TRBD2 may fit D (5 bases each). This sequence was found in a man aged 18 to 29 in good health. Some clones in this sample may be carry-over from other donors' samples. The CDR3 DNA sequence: TGTGCCAGCGGGACCGGGACGGCCCAAGAGACCCAGTACTTC. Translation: CASGTGTAQETQYF.